This T cell receptor beta chain was recovered during a study of blood T cell repertoires in COVID-19. The overall study: PBMCs, B-cell-depleted T cells, or T cells were the source of the cDNA or gDNA that made up the material.

Sequencing was performed with immunoSEQ multiplex PCR; in TCRdb, only in-frame clones are kept and a portion is missing. This table holds roughly 200,000 clones, approximately 90% found once. Residents of about two dozen US areas, aged about 18 to 95 years, made up the participants. Before being deemed recovered, Cohort 3 donors had two negative PCRs, clearance, or symptom resolution. The sample was PBMCs or T cells enriched from blood (not recorded which). The receptor's source is a woman younger than 45 who had recovered from COVID-19.

The CDR3 sequence: CASSPRASRTQYF. The CDR3, as DNA: TGTGCCAGCAGTCCGCGGGCCTCCAGGACCCAGTACTTC. V gene TRBV2 combines with J gene TRBJ2-5; TRBD2 is a possible D gene (5 bases). V was pared by 5 bases and J by 7 bases, with 14 bases between. This CDR3 comprises 13 residues. Germline loops: CDR1 SNHLY, CDR2 FYNNEI.